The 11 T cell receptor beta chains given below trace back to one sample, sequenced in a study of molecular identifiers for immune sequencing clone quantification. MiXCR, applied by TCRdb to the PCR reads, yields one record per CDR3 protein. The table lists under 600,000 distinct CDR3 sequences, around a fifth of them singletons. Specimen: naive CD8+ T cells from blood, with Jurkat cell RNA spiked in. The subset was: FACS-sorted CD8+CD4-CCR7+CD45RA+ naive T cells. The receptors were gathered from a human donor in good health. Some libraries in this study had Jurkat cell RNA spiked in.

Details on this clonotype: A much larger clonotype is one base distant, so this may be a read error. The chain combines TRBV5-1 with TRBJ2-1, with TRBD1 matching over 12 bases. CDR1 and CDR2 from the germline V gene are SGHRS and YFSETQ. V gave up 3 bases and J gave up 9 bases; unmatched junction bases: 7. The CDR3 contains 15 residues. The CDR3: CASSWTGQGASEQFF. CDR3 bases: TGCGCCAGCAGCTGGACGGGACAGGGGGCTAGTGAGCAGTTCTTC.

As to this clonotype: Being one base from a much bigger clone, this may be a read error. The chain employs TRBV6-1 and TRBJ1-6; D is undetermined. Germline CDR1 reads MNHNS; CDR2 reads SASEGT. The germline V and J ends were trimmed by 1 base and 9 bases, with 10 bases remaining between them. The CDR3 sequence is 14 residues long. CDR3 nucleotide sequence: TGTGCCAGCAGTGAAGGCCAGTGGCGTTCACCCCTCCACTTT. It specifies CASSEGQWRSPLHF.

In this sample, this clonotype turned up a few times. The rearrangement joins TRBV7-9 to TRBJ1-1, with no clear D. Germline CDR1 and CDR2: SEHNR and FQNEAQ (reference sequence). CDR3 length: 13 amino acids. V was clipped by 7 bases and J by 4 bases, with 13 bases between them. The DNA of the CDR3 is TGTGCCAGCAAGGACGGAAAACTCACTGAAGCTTTCTTT. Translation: CASKDGKLTEAFF.

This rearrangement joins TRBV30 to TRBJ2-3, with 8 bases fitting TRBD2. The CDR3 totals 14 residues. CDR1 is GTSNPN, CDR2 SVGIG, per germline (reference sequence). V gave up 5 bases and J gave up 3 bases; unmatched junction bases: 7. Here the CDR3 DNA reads TGTGCCTGGGATGTGGCGGGGGGAACAGATACGCAGTATTTT. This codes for CAWDVAGGTDTQYF.

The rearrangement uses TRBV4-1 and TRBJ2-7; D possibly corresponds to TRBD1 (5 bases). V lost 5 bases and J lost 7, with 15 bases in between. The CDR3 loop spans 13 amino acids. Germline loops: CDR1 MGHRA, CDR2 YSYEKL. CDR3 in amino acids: CASSSRQWNEQYF. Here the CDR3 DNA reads TGCGCCAGCAGCAGCCGACAGTGGAATGAGCAGTACTTC.

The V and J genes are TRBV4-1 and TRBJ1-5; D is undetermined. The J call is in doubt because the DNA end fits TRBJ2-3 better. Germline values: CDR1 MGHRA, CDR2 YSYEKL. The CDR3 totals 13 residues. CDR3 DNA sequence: TGCGCCAGCAGCCAAGAAGGGAATCAGCCCCAGTATTTT. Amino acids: CASSQEGNQPQYF.

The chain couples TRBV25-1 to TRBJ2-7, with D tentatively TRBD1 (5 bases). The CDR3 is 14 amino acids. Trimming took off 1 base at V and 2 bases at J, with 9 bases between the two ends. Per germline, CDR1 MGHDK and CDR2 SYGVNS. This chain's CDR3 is CASSESGRAYEQYF. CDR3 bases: TGTGCCAGCAGTGAATCGGGCAGGGCCTACGAGCAGTACTTC.

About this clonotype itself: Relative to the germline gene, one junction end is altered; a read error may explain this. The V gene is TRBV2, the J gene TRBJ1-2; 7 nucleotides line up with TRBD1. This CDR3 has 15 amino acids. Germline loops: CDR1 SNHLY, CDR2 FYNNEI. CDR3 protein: CAGSEAFTGDYGYTF. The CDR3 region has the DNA TGTGCCGGCAGTGAAGCGTTTACAGGGGACTATGGCTACACCTTC.

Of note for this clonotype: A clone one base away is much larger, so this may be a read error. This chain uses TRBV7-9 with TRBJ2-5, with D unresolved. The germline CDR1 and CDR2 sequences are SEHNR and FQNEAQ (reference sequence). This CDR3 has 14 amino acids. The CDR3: CASRLEGYQETQYF. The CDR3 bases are TGTGCCAGCAGATTAGAAGGATACCAAGAGACCCAGTACTTC.

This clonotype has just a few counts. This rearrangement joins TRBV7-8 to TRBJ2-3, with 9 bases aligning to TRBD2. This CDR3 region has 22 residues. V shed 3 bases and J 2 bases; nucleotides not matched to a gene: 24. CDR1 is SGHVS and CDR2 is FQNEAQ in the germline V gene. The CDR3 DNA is TGTGCCAGCAGCTTGGGGAGAGGCCCCACTTCGCGGGGGGGTTGGGCCACAGATACGCAGTATTTT. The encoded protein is CASSLGRGPTSRGGWATDTQYF.

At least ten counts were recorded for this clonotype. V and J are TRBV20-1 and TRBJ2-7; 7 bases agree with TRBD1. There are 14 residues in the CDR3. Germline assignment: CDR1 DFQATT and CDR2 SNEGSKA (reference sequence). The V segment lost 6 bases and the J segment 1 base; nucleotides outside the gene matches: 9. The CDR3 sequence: CSAPPEGASYEQYF. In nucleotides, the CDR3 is TGCAGTGCCCCGCCAGAGGGGGCGTCCTACGAGCAGTACTTC.